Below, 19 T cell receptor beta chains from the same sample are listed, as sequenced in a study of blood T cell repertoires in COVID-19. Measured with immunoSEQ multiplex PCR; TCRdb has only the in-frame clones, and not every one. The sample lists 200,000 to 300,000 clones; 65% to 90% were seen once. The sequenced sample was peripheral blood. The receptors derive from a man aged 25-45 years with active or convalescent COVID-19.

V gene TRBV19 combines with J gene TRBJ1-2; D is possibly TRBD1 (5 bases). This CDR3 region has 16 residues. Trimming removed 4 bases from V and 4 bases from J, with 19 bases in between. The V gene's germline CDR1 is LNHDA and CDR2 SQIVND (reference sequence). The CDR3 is CASSTLEPDTFYGYTF. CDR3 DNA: TGTGCCAGTAGTACTCTGGAACCGGACACCTTCTATGGCTACACCTTC.

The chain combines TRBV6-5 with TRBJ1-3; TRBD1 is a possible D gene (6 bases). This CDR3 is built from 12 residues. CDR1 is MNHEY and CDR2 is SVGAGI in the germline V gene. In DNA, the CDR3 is TGTGCAGGGGGGGCTACAGGAAACACCATATATTTT. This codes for CAGGATGNTIYF.

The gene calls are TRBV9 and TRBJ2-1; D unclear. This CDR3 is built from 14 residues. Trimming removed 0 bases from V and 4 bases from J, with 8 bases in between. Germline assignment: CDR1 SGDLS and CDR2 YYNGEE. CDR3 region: CASSVDSTYNEQFF. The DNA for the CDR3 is TGTGCCAGCAGCGTAGACAGCACTTACAATGAGCAGTTCTTC.

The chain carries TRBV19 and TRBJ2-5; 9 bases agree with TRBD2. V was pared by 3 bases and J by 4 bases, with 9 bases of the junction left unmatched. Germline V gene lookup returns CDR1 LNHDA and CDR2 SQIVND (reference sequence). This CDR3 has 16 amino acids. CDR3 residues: CASSITSGGGGETQYF. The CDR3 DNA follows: TGTGCCAGTAGTATCACATCGGGCGGGGGGGGAGAGACCCAGTACTTC.

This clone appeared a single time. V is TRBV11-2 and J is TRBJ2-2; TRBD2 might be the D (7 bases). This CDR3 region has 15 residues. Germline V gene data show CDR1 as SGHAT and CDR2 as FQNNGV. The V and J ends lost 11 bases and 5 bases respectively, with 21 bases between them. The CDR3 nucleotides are TGTGCCGCTCACCGCGGCGGGGGCTTAACCGGGGAGCTGTTTTTT. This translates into CAAHRGGGLTGELFF.

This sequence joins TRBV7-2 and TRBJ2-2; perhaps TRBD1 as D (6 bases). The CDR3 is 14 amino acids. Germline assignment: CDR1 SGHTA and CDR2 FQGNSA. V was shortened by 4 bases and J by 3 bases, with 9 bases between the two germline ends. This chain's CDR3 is CASSSGQYTGELFF. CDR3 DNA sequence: TGTGCCAGCAGCTCCGGACAGTACACCGGGGAGCTGTTTTTT.

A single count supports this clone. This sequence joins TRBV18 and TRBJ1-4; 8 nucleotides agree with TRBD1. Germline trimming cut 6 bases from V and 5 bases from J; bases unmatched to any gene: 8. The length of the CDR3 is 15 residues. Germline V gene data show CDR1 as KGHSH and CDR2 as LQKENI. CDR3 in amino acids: CASSERDRLNEKLFF. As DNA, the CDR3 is TGTGCCAGCTCGGAGAGGGACAGGCTAAATGAAAAACTGTTTTTT.

CDR3: CASSLYGLAGGPNEQFF. The CDR3 DNA follows: TGCGCCAGCAGCCTATACGGACTAGCGGGGGGGCCGAATGAGCAGTTCTTC. The rearrangement links TRBV5-1 to TRBJ2-1; 15 nucleotides align to TRBD2. V dropped 4 bases and J dropped 7; count of bases not matched to a gene: 9. The CDR3 contains 17 residues. Germline values: CDR1 SGHRS, CDR2 YFSETQ.

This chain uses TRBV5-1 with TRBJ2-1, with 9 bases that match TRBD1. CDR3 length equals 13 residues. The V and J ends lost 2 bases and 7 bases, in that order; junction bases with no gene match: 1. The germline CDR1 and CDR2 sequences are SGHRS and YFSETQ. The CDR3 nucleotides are TGCGCCAGCAGCTTTGACAGGGGGAATGAGCAGTTCTTC. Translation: CASSFDRGNEQFF.

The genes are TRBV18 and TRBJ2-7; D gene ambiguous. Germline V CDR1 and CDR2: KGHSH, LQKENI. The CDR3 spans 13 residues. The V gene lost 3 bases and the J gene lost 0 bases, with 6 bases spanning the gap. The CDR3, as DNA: TGTGCCAGCTCACCTCCCATCTCCTACGAGCAGTACTTC. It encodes CASSPPISYEQYF. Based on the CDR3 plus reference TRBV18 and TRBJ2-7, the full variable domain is NAGVMQNPRHLVRRRGQEARLRCSPMKGHSHVYWYRQLPEEGLKFMVYLQKENIIDESGMPKERFSAEFPKEGPSILRIQQVVRGDSAAYFCASSPPISYEQYFGPGTRLTVT.

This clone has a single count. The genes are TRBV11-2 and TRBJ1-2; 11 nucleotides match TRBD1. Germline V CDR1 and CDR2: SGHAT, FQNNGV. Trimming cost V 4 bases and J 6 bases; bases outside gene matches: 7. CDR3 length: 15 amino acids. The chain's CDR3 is CASSSAGTGGNGYTF. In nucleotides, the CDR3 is TGTGCCAGCAGCTCTGCCGGGACAGGGGGGAATGGCTACACCTTC.

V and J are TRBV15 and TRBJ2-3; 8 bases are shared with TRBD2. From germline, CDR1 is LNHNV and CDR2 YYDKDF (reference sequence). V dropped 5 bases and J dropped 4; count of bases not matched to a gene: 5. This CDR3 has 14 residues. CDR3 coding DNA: TGTGCCACCAGCCAGGGACTAGGCGCAGATACGCAGTATTTT. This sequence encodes CATSQGLGADTQYF.

CDR3 protein: CASSLLPTGVIPMPTDTQYF. DNA for the CDR3: TGTGCCAGCAGTTTACTTCCCACGGGGGTGATTCCCATGCCCACAGATACGCAGTATTTT. The rearrangement uses TRBV6-2 or TRBV6-3 and TRBJ2-3; possibly TRBD2 for D (6 bases). This CDR3 is built from 20 residues. Trimming stripped 4 bases from V and 2 bases from J, with 28 bases between. Germline V gene lookup returns CDR1 MNHEY and CDR2 SVGEGT.

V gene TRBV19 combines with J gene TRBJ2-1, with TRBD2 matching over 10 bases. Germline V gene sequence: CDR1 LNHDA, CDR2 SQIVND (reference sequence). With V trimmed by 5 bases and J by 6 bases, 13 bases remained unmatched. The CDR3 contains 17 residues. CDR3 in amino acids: CASSLGLSGGVANEQFF. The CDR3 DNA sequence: TGTGCCAGTAGTTTAGGGCTCAGCGGGGGGGTAGCCAATGAGCAGTTCTTC. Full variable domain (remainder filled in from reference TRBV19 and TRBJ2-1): DGGITQSPKYLFRKEGQNVTLSCEQNLNHDAMYWYRQDPGQGLRLIYYSQIVNDFQKGDIAEGYSVSREKKESFPLTVTSAQKNPTAFYLCASSLGLSGGVANEQFFGPGTRLTVL.

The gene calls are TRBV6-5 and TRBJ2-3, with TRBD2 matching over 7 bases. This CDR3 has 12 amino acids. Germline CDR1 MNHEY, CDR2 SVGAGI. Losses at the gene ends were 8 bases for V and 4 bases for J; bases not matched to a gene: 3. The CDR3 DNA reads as TGTGCCAGCGGGGGAGGGTCAGATACGCAGTATTTT. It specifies CASGGGSDTQYF.

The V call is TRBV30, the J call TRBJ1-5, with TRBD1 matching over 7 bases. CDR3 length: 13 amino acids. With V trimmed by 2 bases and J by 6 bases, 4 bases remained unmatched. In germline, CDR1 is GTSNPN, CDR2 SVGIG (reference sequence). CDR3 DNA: TGTGCCTGGAGTCCCCAGGGGGGTCAGCCCCAGCATTTT. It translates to CAWSPQGGQPQHF.

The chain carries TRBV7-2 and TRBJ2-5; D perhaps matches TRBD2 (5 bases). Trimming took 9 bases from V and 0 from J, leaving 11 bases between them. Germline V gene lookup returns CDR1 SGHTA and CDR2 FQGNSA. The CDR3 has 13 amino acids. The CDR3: CASSSGYQETQYF. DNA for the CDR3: TGTGCCAGTAGTTCGGGGTACCAAGAGACCCAGTACTTC.

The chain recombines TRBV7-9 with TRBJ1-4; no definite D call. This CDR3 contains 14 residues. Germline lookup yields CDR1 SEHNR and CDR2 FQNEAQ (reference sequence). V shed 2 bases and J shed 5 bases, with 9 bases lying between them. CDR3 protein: CASSLWTGNEKLFF. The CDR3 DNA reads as TGTGCCAGCAGCTTATGGACGGGGAATGAAAAACTGTTTTTT.

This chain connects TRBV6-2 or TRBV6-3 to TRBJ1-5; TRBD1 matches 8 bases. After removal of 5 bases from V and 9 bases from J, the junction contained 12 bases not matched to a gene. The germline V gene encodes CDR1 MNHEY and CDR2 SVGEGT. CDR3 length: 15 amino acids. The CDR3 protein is CASSRGQGGVAPQHF. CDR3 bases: TGTGCCAGCAGTCGCGGACAGGGTGGCGTGGCGCCCCAGCATTTT.